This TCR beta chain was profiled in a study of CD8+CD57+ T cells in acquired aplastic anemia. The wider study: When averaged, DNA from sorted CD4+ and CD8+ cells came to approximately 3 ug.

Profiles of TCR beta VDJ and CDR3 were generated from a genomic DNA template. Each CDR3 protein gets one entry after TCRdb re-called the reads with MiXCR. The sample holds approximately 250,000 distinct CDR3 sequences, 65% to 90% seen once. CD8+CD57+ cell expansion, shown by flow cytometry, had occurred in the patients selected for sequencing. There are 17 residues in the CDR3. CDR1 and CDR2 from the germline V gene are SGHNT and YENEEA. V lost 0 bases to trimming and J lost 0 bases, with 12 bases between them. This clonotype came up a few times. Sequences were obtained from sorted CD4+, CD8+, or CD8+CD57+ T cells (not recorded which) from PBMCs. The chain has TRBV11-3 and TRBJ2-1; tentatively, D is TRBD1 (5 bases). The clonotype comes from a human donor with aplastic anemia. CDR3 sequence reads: CASSLDLTVSSYNEQFF. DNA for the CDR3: TGTGCCAGCAGCTTAGATCTGACAGTAAGCTCCTACAATGAGCAGTTCTTC.